What follows are 21 T cell receptor beta chains derived from one specimen sequenced in a study of cytomegalovirus exposure and HLA in healthy donors. PCR was performed using 60 Vbeta and 13 Jbeta primers. Sequencing was performed with immunoSEQ multiplex PCR; in TCRdb, only in-frame clones are kept and a portion is missing. Counted here are around 110,000 clones, 55% to 85% occurring once; the ten biggest clones make up about 8%. The sample was PBMCs. These receptor sequences come from a man aged 30 to 45 in good health and CMV-seronegative.

This clone was seen more than once but under ten times. The chain carries TRBV27 and TRBJ2-5; 11 bases are a match to TRBD2. J lost 2 bases, V lost 8 bases, and 10 bases had no gene match. Germline V lookup: CDR1 MNHEY, CDR2 SMNVEV (reference sequence). CDR3 length equals 16 residues. The CDR3, as DNA: TGTGCCAGCTCTAGGGCTAGCGGGGGGCGGCAAGAGACCCAGTACTTC. This sequence encodes CASSRASGGRQETQYF.

This clone was observed a single time. This sequence joins TRBV7-9 and TRBJ2-3; perhaps TRBD1 as D (6 bases). Germline CDR1 is SEHNR and CDR2 is FQNEAQ (reference sequence). This CDR3 has 16 amino acids. The V and J ends lost 4 bases and 2 bases respectively, with 16 bases between them. The CDR3 spells CASSSTTGRVTDTQYF. CDR3 nucleotides: TGTGCCAGCAGCTCGACGACAGGCCGTGTCACAGATACGCAGTATTTT.

V is TRBV4-1 and J is TRBJ2-2, with TRBD2 identical over 13 bases. Germline CDR1 is MGHRA and CDR2 is YSYEKL. This CDR3 spans 16 amino acids. J lost 7 bases, V lost 3 bases, and 5 bases had no gene match. CDR3 in amino acids: CASSHTSGGAGGELFF. The CDR3 nucleotides read TGCGCCAGCAGCCATACTAGCGGGGGGGCCGGCGGGGAGCTGTTTTTT.

This chain joins TRBV6-6 and TRBJ1-4; TRBD1 aligns across 7 bases. This CDR3 has 16 residues. CDR1 is MNHNY and CDR2 is SVGAGI in the germline V gene (reference sequence). V shed 3 bases and J 6 bases; nucleotides not matched to a gene: 10. CDR3 DNA sequence: TGTGCCAGCAGTTATGTAAGGGCCCAGGGGGATGAAAAACTGTTTTTT. The encoded protein is CASSYVRAQGDEKLFF.

CDR3 in amino acids: CASSLSHGREQYF. In DNA form, the CDR3 reads TGCGCCAGCAGCTTGAGTCATGGGCGCGAGCAGTACTTC. This rearrangement joins TRBV5-1 to TRBJ2-7; D remains ambiguous. CDR1 SGHRS and CDR2 YFSETQ come from the germline V gene. Trimming took off 1 base at V and 6 bases at J, with 11 bases between the two ends. This CDR3 region has 13 residues.

This CDR3 is CASSSDRNQPQHF. In nucleotides, the CDR3 is TGTGCCAGTAGTTCGGACAGGAATCAGCCCCAGCATTTT. The chain carries TRBV19 and TRBJ1-5; 7 bases line up with TRBD1. The CDR3 runs to 13 residues. The V gene end was trimmed by 5 bases and the J gene end by 4 bases; junction bases not matched to a gene: 2. The V gene's germline CDR1 is LNHDA and CDR2 SQIVND (reference sequence).

For this clone: An end of the junction does not agree with germline; a read error may underlie this. Different DNA sequences within this sample yield the same CDR3. V usage is TRBV9 and J usage is TRBJ1-4; D remains unclear. The germline V gene has CDR1 SGDLS and CDR2 YYNGEE. CDR3 length: 13 residues. CDR3 in DNA: TGCGCCAGCAGCGGAATATCGAGTGAAAAACTGTTTTTT. Translated, it gives CASSGISSEKLFF.

V gene TRBV19 combines with J gene TRBJ2-1; D remains ambiguous. CDR1 LNHDA and CDR2 SQIVND come from the germline V gene (reference sequence). The germline V and J ends were trimmed by 3 bases and 8 bases, with 8 bases remaining between them. This CDR3 comprises 12 residues. In DNA, the CDR3 is TGTGCCAGTAGTATTGTTGCGGATGAGCAGTTCTTC. Residues: CASSIVADEQFF.

V usage is TRBV27 and J usage is TRBJ1-1, with D uncertain. Between the trimmed V and J ends, which lost 0 bases and 0 bases, there was a span of 8 bases. The CDR3 sequence is 15 residues long. Germline CDR1 reads MNHEY; CDR2 reads SMNVEV (reference sequence). The CDR3 sequence: CASSLSRGMNTEAFF. The CDR3 DNA is TGTGCCAGCAGTTTATCGCGGGGAATGAACACTGAAGCTTTCTTT.

The chain employs TRBV6-5 and TRBJ2-4, with D unclear. The CDR3 covers 13 residues. V gave up 5 bases and J gave up 0 bases, with 5 bases separating them. Per germline, CDR1 MNHEY and CDR2 SVGAGI. Here the CDR3 reads CASSQLAKNIQYF. Written as DNA, the CDR3 is TGTGCCAGCAGTCAATTAGCCAAAAACATTCAGTACTTC.

This clone has a handful of counts. This chain links TRBV28 with TRBJ1-1; weak D call: TRBD1 (5 bases). The CDR3 extends over 14 amino acids. Per the germline V gene, CDR1 is MDHEN and CDR2 is SYDVKM. The V and J ends lost 10 bases and 2 bases respectively, with 17 bases between them. The CDR3 sequence is CATRGSGLNTEAFF. The DNA for the CDR3 is TGTGCCACCCGGGGGTCCGGTCTTAACACTGAAGCTTTCTTT.

The rearrangement joins TRBV4-1 to TRBJ1-5; 9 bases match TRBD1. Trimming took 4 bases from V and 5 from J; bases not matched to a gene: 6. There are 15 residues in the CDR3. Germline V gene lookup returns CDR1 MGHRA and CDR2 YSYEKL. This chain's CDR3 is CASSRRQGEDQPQHF. In DNA, the CDR3 is TGCGCCAGCAGCCGCCGACAGGGGGAAGATCAGCCCCAGCATTTT.

The chain is built from TRBV7-7 and TRBJ2-7; TRBD2 aligns across 9 bases. V shed 5 bases and J 1 base; nucleotides not matched to a gene: 9. Germline values: CDR1 SSHAT, CDR2 FNYEAQ (reference sequence). This CDR3 is built from 16 residues. The CDR3 DNA sequence: TGTGCCAGCAGCCCGGCCGGGACTAGCTCTTCCTACGAGCAGTACTTC. Protein sequence: CASSPAGTSSSYEQYF. Full variable domain (outside the CDR3, taken from reference TRBV7-7 and TRBJ2-7): GAGVSQSPRYKVTKRGQDVTLRCDPISSHATLYWYQQALGQGPEFLTYFNYEAQPDKSGLPSDRFSAERPEGSISTLTIQRTEQRDSAMYRCASSPAGTSSSYEQYFGPGTRLTVT.

This sequence joins TRBV7-6 and TRBJ1-3, with D perhaps TRBD1 (5 bases). Germline values: CDR1 SGHVS, CDR2 FNYEAQ. The V end lost 5 bases, the J end lost 3 bases, and 11 bases lay between the germline ends. This CDR3 spans 14 amino acids. As DNA, the CDR3 is TGTGCCAGCAGCCCACAGGAGATTGGAAACACCATATATTTT. Its translation is CASSPQEIGNTIYF.

The V gene is TRBV6-5, the J gene TRBJ2-1, with D tentatively TRBD2 (6 bases). V gave up 2 bases and J gave up 4 bases, with 15 bases separating them. This CDR3 is 16 amino acids long. Germline CDR1 is MNHEY and CDR2 is SVGAGI. CDR3 sequence: CASSYGTEGPYNEQFF. The CDR3 bases are TGTGCCAGCAGTTACGGGACTGAGGGGCCGTACAATGAGCAGTTCTTC.

Here the CDR3 DNA reads TGTGCCAGCAGCTTAGAGTCCAGCGGGACGTTAAGCTACGAGCAGTACTTC. Translation gives CASSLESSGTLSYEQYF. V gene TRBV7-8 combines with J gene TRBJ2-7, with TRBD2 matching over 7 bases. Trimming at V came to 1 base and at J to 3 bases, leaving 12 bases not matched to a gene. The CDR3 covers 17 residues. In germline, CDR1 is SGHVS, CDR2 FQNEAQ.

This clone has just one count. V is TRBV30 and J is TRBJ1-2; D unclear. This CDR3 has 16 amino acids. Trimming shortened V by 1 base and J by 0 bases, and 15 bases separated the two germline ends. From germline, CDR1 is GTSNPN and CDR2 SVGIG (reference sequence). In DNA form, the CDR3 reads TGTGCCTGGAGTGCCGCCCGGCGGAACCCTAACTATGGCTACACCTTC. Protein product: CAWSAARRNPNYGYTF.

The chain combines TRBV25-1 with TRBJ2-3, with D uncertain. Trimming left V 5 bases short and J 0 bases short, with 9 bases between. This CDR3 region has 14 residues. Germline V gene sequence: CDR1 MGHDK, CDR2 SYGVNS. In DNA, the CDR3 is TGTGCCAGCAGTTATCCACAGAGCACAGATACGCAGTATTTT. Amino acids: CASSYPQSTDTQYF.

The chain uses TRBV29-1 and TRBJ1-4; weak D call: TRBD1 (6 bases). The CDR3 is made up of 14 amino acids. Germline CDR1 SQVTM, CDR2 ANQGSEA. Trimming pared 4 bases from V and 0 bases from J, leaving 9 bases between. CDR3 nucleotides: TGCAGCGTTGGGGGGCCCGCAACTAATGAAAAACTGTTTTTT. Translation: CSVGGPATNEKLFF.

V usage is TRBV6-1 and J usage is TRBJ2-7; a possible D gene is TRBD2 (5 bases). CDR1 is MNHNS, CDR2 SASEGT, per germline. V dropped 5 bases and J dropped 2 bases, with 13 bases sitting between them. CDR3 size: 14 residues. The DNA for the CDR3 is TGTGCCAGCAGTATAACTCAGGAGGCCTACGAGCAGTACTTC. Protein product: CASSITQEAYEQYF.

A few counts support this clone. CDR3 region: CASSVGTSEYNEQFF. The CDR3 nucleotides read TGTGCCAGCAGCGTAGGTACTAGCGAATACAATGAGCAGTTCTTC. V usage is TRBV9 and J usage is TRBJ2-1; 7 nucleotides align to TRBD2. V gave up 0 bases and J gave up 4 bases; unmatched junction bases: 4. Looked up from germline, CDR1 is SGDLS and CDR2 is YYNGEE. This CDR3 spans 15 amino acids.